Listed below are T cell receptor beta chains from one sample, sequenced in a study of cytomegalovirus exposure and HLA in healthy donors. TCRdb's table, derived via immunoSEQ multiplex PCR, lists solely in-frame clones and lacks some. The sample totals 55,000 to 80,000 clones; its top ten clones hold roughly 2.7%. Sequencing was performed on PBMCs. Receptors were obtained from a middle-aged man in good health and CMV-seronegative. CDR3s leave out the opening cysteine and the closing phenylalanine or tryptophan. Fields, in order: V gene, CDR3 protein.

>TRBV23-1
ASSQLGGLYNSPLH
>TRBV6-5
ASRVQGSTDTQY
>TRBV7-3
ASSQRGSSYNEQF
>TRBV5-1
ASSIGTPRSSYEQY
>TRBV11-3
ASSPRDRDNEQF
>TRBV11-2
ASSSAVRTSANYEQY
>TRBV30
AWVRDRGNYGYT
>TRBV6-1
AIESSGGPQQY
>TRBV7-2
ASSYGRGFLDGYT
>TRBV29-1
SVEDPYDAGETQY
>TRBV5-5
ASRSEISYNEQF
>TRBV6-1
ASSGYRGLREKLF
>TRBV30
AWRGGQGASQY